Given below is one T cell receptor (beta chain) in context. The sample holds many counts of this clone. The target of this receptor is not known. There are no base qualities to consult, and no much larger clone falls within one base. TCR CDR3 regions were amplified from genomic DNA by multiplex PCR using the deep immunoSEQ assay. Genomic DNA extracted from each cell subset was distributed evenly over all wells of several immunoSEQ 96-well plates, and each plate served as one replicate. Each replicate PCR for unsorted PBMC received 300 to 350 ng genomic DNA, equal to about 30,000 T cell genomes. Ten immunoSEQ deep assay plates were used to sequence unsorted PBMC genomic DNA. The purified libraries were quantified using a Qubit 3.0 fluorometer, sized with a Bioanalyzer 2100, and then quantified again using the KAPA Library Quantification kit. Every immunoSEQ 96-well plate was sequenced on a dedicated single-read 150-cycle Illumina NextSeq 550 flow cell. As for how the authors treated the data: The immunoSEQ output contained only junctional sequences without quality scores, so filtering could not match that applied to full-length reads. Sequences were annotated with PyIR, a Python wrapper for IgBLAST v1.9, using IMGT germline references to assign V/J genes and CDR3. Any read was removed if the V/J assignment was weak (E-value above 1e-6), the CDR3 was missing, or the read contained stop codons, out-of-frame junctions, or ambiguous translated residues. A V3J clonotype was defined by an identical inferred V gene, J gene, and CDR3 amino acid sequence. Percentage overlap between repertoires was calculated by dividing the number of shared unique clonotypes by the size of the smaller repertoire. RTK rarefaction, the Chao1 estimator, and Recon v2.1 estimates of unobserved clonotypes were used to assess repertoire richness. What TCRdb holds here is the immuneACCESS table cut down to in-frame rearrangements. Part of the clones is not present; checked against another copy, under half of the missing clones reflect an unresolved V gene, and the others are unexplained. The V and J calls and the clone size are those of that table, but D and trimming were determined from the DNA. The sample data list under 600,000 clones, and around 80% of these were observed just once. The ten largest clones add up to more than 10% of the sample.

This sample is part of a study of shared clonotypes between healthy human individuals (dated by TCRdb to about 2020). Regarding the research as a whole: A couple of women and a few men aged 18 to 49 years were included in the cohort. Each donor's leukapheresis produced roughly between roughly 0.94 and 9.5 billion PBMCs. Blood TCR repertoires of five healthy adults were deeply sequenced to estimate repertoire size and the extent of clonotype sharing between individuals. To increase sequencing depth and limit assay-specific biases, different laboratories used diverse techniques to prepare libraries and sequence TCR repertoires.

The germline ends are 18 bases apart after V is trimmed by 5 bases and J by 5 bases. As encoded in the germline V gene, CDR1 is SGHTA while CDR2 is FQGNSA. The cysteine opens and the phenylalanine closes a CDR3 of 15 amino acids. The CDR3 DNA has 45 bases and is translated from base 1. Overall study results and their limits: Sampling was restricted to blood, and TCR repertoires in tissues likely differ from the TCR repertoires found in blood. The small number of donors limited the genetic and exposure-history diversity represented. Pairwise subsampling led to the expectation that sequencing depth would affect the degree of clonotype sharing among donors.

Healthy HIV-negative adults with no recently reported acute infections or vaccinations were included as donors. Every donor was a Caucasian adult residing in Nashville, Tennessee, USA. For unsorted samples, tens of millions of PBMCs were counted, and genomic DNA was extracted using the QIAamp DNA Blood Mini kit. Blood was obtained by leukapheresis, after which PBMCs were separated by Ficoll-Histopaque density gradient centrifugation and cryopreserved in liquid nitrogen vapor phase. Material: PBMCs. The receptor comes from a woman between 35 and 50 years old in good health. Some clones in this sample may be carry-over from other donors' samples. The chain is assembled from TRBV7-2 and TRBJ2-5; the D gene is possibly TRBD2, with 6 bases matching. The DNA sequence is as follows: TGTGCCAGCAGCCTAGTATCCGGGACTCATGAGACCCAGTACTTC. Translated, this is CASSLVSGTHETQYF.